Below are 26 T cell receptor beta chains sequenced from a single sample in a study of OX40 agonist ivuxolimab in advanced cancers. Produced via immunoSEQ multiplex PCR; TCRdb's table is partial and in-frame only. The sample holds just under 65,000 clones, under 95% seen once. The specimen comprised CD4+ or CD8+ T cells sorted from blood, sampled in a trial of the OX40 agonist ivuxolimab. These receptors were collected from an adult with an advanced solid tumor such as melanoma, head and neck, liver or kidney cancer.

The CDR3 loop is CASSPRDTDEKLFF. DNA of the CDR3: TGTGCCAGCTCACCACGAGACACGGATGAAAAACTGTTTTTT. The chain links TRBV18 to TRBJ1-4; no clear D gene. Per germline, CDR1 KGHSH and CDR2 LQKENI. The CDR3 has 14 amino acids. V was trimmed by 1 base and J by 6 bases, leaving 9 bases between them.

About this clone: Mismatch with germline at one junction end may stem from a read error. The chain joins TRBV4-2 to TRBJ1-2; the D gene is possibly TRBD1 (6 bases). The CDR3 length is 13 residues. Germline assignment: CDR1 LGHNA and CDR2 YNFKEQ. CDR3 sequence reads: CASSQVPGGRFPF. The CDR3 nucleotides read TGTGCCAGCAGCCAAGTCCCCGGGGGGCGGTTCCCCTTC.

The rearrangement joins TRBV2 to TRBJ2-3, with 7 nucleotides matching TRBD2. Trimming at V came to 7 bases and at J to 0 bases, leaving 7 bases not matched to a gene. There are 15 residues in the CDR3. Germline V gene sequence: CDR1 SNHLY, CDR2 FYNNEI. CDR3 coding DNA: TGTGCCAGCAAGAAATCTAGCGGAAGCACAGATACGCAGTATTTT. Its translation is CASKKSSGSTDTQYF.

The chain couples TRBV9 to TRBJ2-1; D might be TRBD2 (6 bases). Trimming removed 3 bases at V and 2 bases at J, with 9 bases between. This CDR3 has 14 amino acids. Germline V gene sequence: CDR1 SGDLS, CDR2 YYNGEE. The CDR3 protein is CASSAGSTYNEQFF. CDR3 nucleotides: TGTGCCAGCAGCGCCGGGAGTACCTACAATGAGCAGTTCTTC.

This sequence joins TRBV7-8 and TRBJ2-3; 8 bases are a match to TRBD2. CDR3 size: 14 residues. CDR1 and CDR2 from the germline V gene are SGHVS and FQNEAQ. V shed 3 bases and J 6 bases; nucleotides not matched to a gene: 5. This CDR3 reads CASSLGGRSDTQYF. CDR3 sequence (DNA): TGTGCCAGCAGCTTGGGCGGGAGGTCTGATACGCAGTATTTT. The whole variable domain, remainder taken from reference TRBV7-8 and TRBJ2-3, is GAGVSQSPRYKVAKRGQDVALRCDPISGHVSLFWYQQALGQGPEFLTYFQNEAQLDKSGLPSDRFFAERPEGSVSTLKIQRTQQEDSAVYLCASSLGGRSDTQYFGPGTRLTVL.

V usage is TRBV18 and J usage is TRBJ2-5, with D uncertain. Trimming removed 0 bases from V and 2 bases from J, with 7 bases in between. Germline V lookup: CDR1 KGHSH, CDR2 LQKENI. CDR3 length: 14 amino acids. In DNA form, the CDR3 reads TGTGCCAGCTCACCACCAAACAGACAAGAGACCCAGTACTTC. Protein product: CASSPPNRQETQYF.

Details on this clone: Other DNA sequences in the same sample also yield this CDR3. The chain joins TRBV5-1 to TRBJ2-3; D uncertain. The germline V gene has CDR1 SGHRS and CDR2 YFSETQ. V dropped 0 bases and J dropped 9 bases, with 8 bases sitting between them. The length of the CDR3 is 12 residues. CDR3 sequence: CASSLDVGTQYF. CDR3 nucleotides: TGCGCCAGCAGCTTGGATGTGGGAACGCAGTATTTT. Full variable domain (remainder filled in from reference TRBV5-1 and TRBJ2-3): KAGVTQTPRYLIKTRGQQVTLSCSPISGHRSVSWYQQTPGQGLQFLFEYFSETQRNKGNFPGRFSGRQFSNSRSEMNVSTLELGDSALYLCASSLDVGTQYFGPGTRLTVL.

The chain uses TRBV29-1 and TRBJ2-7; D ambiguous. The CDR3 consists of 11 residues. V was shortened by 4 bases and J by 0 bases, with 4 bases between the two germline ends. Germline V lookup: CDR1 SQVTM, CDR2 ANQGSEA. CDR3 nucleotides: TGCAGCGTTGGGGGCTCCTACGAGCAGTACTTC. Its protein is CSVGGSYEQYF.

The rearrangement joins TRBV19 to TRBJ2-7; possibly TRBD1 or TRBD2 for D (6 bases each). Germline lookup yields CDR1 LNHDA and CDR2 SQIVND (reference sequence). Trimming took off 9 bases at V and 4 bases at J, with 16 bases between the two ends. The CDR3 contains 13 residues. Written as DNA, the CDR3 is TGTGCCAGCCGCGGGACACCCAGGTACGAGCAGTACTTC. Protein: CASRGTPRYEQYF.

Only a few counts were recorded for this clone. The chain combines TRBV5-1 with TRBJ2-3; D not certain. This CDR3 region has 12 residues. In germline, CDR1 is SGHRS, CDR2 YFSETQ. Trimming cost V 3 bases and J 3 bases, with 5 bases left between them. The CDR3 DNA follows: TGCGCCAGCAGCTCTTTTACAGATACGCAGTATTTT. It codes for CASSSFTDTQYF.

The rearrangement joins TRBV5-1 to TRBJ2-7, with TRBD2 matching 10 bases. This CDR3 spans 15 amino acids. CDR1 is SGHRS and CDR2 is YFSETQ in the germline V gene. Losses at the gene ends were 4 bases for V and 1 base for J; bases not matched to a gene: 5. In DNA form, the CDR3 reads TGCGCCAGCAGCCTTCGGACTAGCGGATCCTACGAGCAGTACTTC. This encodes CASSLRTSGSYEQYF. Based on the CDR3 plus reference TRBV5-1 and TRBJ2-7, the full variable domain is KAGVTQTPRYLIKTRGQQVTLSCSPISGHRSVSWYQQTPGQGLQFLFEYFSETQRNKGNFPGRFSGRQFSNSRSEMNVSTLELGDSALYLCASSLRTSGSYEQYFGPGTRLTVT.

The CDR3 sequence: CSVETGTGGDTQYF. CDR3 DNA sequence: TGCAGCGTTGAAACCGGGACAGGGGGTGATACGCAGTATTTT. J is TRBJ2-3 and V is TRBV29-1; 11 bases line up with TRBD1. The CDR3 spans 14 residues. The junction had 4 bases not matched to a gene; V was cut back by 2 bases and J by 6 bases. Germline V lookup: CDR1 SQVTM, CDR2 ANQGSEA.

In this sample, this clone turned up a few times. The V call is TRBV27, the J call TRBJ2-2; D gene ambiguous. The germline gives CDR1 MNHEY, CDR2 SMNVEV (reference sequence). V lost 8 bases, J lost 0 bases, and 7 bases lay in between. The CDR3 runs 13 residues. The CDR3 DNA reads TGTGCCAGCTATGGTACGAACACCGGGGAGCTGTTTTTT. This codes for CASYGTNTGELFF.

The V call is TRBV4-1, the J call TRBJ2-7; 10 positions match TRBD2. V lost 0 bases and J lost 0; bases outside the gene matches: 14. Germline assignment: CDR1 MGHRA and CDR2 YSYEKL. This CDR3 is 20 amino acids long. CDR3: CASSQDIRLAGHLSSYEQYF. In DNA, the CDR3 is TGCGCCAGCAGCCAAGATATTCGACTAGCGGGCCACCTCAGCTCCTACGAGCAGTACTTC.

This rearrangement joins TRBV7-3 to TRBJ2-3; 8 bases are a match to TRBD1. The V segment lost 5 bases and the J segment 7 bases; nucleotides outside the gene matches: 11. This CDR3 is built from 15 residues. Germline CDR1 SGHTA, CDR2 FQGTGA. CDR3 region: CASSAGQGDTHTQYF. CDR3 in DNA: TGTGCCAGCAGCGCCGGACAGGGCGATACCCATACGCAGTATTTT.

This chain links TRBV19 with TRBJ1-4; TRBD1 might be the D (5 bases). The germline gives CDR1 LNHDA, CDR2 SQIVND (reference sequence). Deletions cut 6 bases from V and 5 bases from J, with 16 bases between. The length of the CDR3 is 15 residues. As DNA, the CDR3 is TGTGCCAGTAGGACCTTGGAGGGGCGCAATGAAAAACTGTTTTTT. The encoded protein is CASRTLEGRNEKLFF.

This clone was recorded only once. J is TRBJ2-2 and V is TRBV23-1; D not certain. TRBV23-1 is annotated as an ORF whose role is uncertain. The CDR3 runs 18 residues. With 2 bases removed from V and 3 bases from J, the gap between germline ends came to 19 bases. The CDR3 DNA reads TGCGCCAGCAGTCAAGCCCCTAAACCGGACGGAGACACCGGGGAGCTGTTTTTT. This gives the protein CASSQAPKPDGDTGELFF.

J is TRBJ2-7 and V is TRBV4-2; TRBD2 aligns across 9 bases. The CDR3 runs to 15 residues. Germline-derived CDR1 and CDR2 are LGHNA and YNFKEQ. J gave up 4 bases and V 0 bases, and 4 bases lay outside the gene matches. The CDR3 loop is CASSQELAGPYEQYF. CDR3 in DNA: TGTGCCAGCAGCCAAGAGCTAGCGGGGCCTTACGAGCAGTACTTC.

The chain has TRBV5-1 and TRBJ2-5; D is tentatively TRBD1 or TRBD2 (5 bases each). V gave up 4 bases and J gave up 3 bases, with 13 bases separating them. The CDR3 extends over 14 amino acids. Germline CDR1 reads SGHRS; CDR2 reads YFSETQ. The CDR3 DNA is TGCGCCAGCAGCCGCCGGGACCGGAAAGAGACCCAGTACTTC. Protein: CASSRRDRKETQYF. The entire variable domain, with the rest obtained from reference TRBV5-1 and TRBJ2-5, is as follows: KAGVTQTPRYLIKTRGQQVTLSCSPISGHRSVSWYQQTPGQGLQFLFEYFSETQRNKGNFPGRFSGRQFSNSRSEMNVSTLELGDSALYLCASSRRDRKETQYFGPGTRLLVL.

The V call is TRBV5-1, the J call TRBJ2-2; D remains ambiguous. The CDR3 spans 15 residues. CDR1 is SGHRS and CDR2 is YFSETQ in the germline V gene. Trimming removed 0 bases at V and 2 bases at J, with 8 bases between. Here the CDR3 DNA reads TGCGCCAGCAGCTTGGGGCGGTTCAACACCGGGGAGCTGTTTTTT. Translation: CASSLGRFNTGELFF. The whole variable domain, remainder taken from reference TRBV5-1 and TRBJ2-2, is KAGVTQTPRYLIKTRGQQVTLSCSPISGHRSVSWYQQTPGQGLQFLFEYFSETQRNKGNFPGRFSGRQFSNSRSEMNVSTLELGDSALYLCASSLGRFNTGELFFGEGSRLTVL.

The chain recombines TRBV6-5 with TRBJ2-1; TRBD2 matches 10 bases. The CDR3 is 15 amino acids. Germline CDR1 MNHEY, CDR2 SVGAGI. The J segment lost 4 bases and the V segment lost 4 bases, leaving 4 bases of the junction unmatched. CDR3 sequence: CASSSGTSDYNEQFF. CDR3 nucleotides: TGTGCCAGCAGTTCCGGGACTAGCGATTACAATGAGCAGTTCTTC.

V gene TRBV5-5 combines with J gene TRBJ2-7; the D is unclear. The germline V and J ends were trimmed by 4 bases and 3 bases, with 14 bases remaining between them. This CDR3 region has 14 residues. CDR1 SGHKS and CDR2 YYEKEE come from the germline V gene (reference sequence). The CDR3 loop reads CASSVVRGNYEQYF. The CDR3 region has the DNA TGTGCCAGCAGCGTGGTCAGAGGCAACTACGAGCAGTACTTC.

This clone appeared a single time. The V call is TRBV15, the J call TRBJ2-5; TRBD1 is a possible D gene (6 bases). Gene TRBJ2-7 matches the end of the DNA better, so the J call may be wrong. The CDR3 spans 15 residues. Germline values: CDR1 LNHNV, CDR2 YYDKDF (reference sequence). Here the CDR3 reads CATSRDLGATYEQYF. CDR3 nucleotides: TGTGCCACCAGCAGAGATCTGGGGGCCACCTACGAGCAGTACTTC.

The DNA of the CDR3 is TGTGCCAGCAGCCGGGGACAGTCCTACGAGCAGTACTTC. Encoded protein: CASSRGQSYEQYF. This chain uses TRBV5-8 with TRBJ2-7; 7 nucleotides align to TRBD1. Germline trimming cut 4 bases from V and 1 base from J; bases unmatched to any gene: 2. Germline V gives CDR1 SGHTS, CDR2 YDEGEE. The CDR3 is made up of 13 amino acids. The full variable domain, rest sourced from reference TRBV5-8 and TRBJ2-7, is EAGVTQSPTHLIKTRGQQATLRCSPISGHTSVYWYQQALGLGLQFLLWYDEGEERNRGNFPPRFSGRQFPNYSSELNVNALELEDSALYLCASSRGQSYEQYFGPGTRLTVT.

The chain combines TRBV7-9 with TRBJ2-3; 8 bases are shared with TRBD2. This CDR3 comprises 16 residues. Trimming at V came to 5 bases and at J to 2 bases, leaving 9 bases not matched to a gene. The V gene's germline CDR1 is SEHNR and CDR2 FQNEAQ (reference sequence). The CDR3 DNA is TGTGCCAGCAGCATTTCCCTAGCGGGTGCCACAGATACGCAGTATTTT. This gives the protein CASSISLAGATDTQYF.

The table lists this clone with a count of one. The chain combines TRBV7-9 with TRBJ2-5, with D unresolved. The CDR3 is made up of 14 amino acids. Germline CDR1 and CDR2: SEHNR and FQNEAQ (reference sequence). Trimming left V 0 bases short and J 0 bases short, with 5 bases between. Here the CDR3 DNA reads TGTGCCAGCAGCTTAGCGGCTTACCAAGAGACCCAGTACTTC. Translated: CASSLAAYQETQYF. The variable domain in full, with the rest retrieved from reference TRBV7-9 and TRBJ2-5, is DTGVSQNPRHKITKRGQNVTFRCDPISEHNRLYWYRQTLGQGPEFLTYFQNEAQLEKSRLLSDRFSAERPKGSFSTLEIQRTEQGDSAMYLCASSLAAYQETQYFGPGTRLLVL.